This paragraph covers one T cell receptor (beta chain) sequence. V trimming: 2 bases; J trimming: 5 bases; junction bases outside the gene matches: 3. Germline loops: CDR1 MNHEY, CDR2 SVGAGI. This CDR3 has 14 residues. This specimen belongs to a study of shared clonotypes between healthy human individuals. Study background: In total, the donors were two women and three men aged 18 to 49.

Splitting of CD4+ cells produced CD45RA+ naive and CD45RA-negative memory subsets. The method was immunoSEQ multiplex PCR; TCRdb's version includes in-frame clones alone and lacks a portion of them. The profile shows more than 150,000 clones, approximately 95% of them singletons. The sequenced material came from naive CD4+ T cells sorted from blood. The subset here: CD45RA+ positively selected. This TCR came from a young woman in good health. The V gene is TRBV6-5, the J gene TRBJ2-7; 10 bases align to TRBD1. This chain's CDR3 is CASSYADRGHEQYF. The CDR3 region has the DNA TGTGCCAGCAGTTACGCCGACAGGGGGCACGAGCAGTACTTC.